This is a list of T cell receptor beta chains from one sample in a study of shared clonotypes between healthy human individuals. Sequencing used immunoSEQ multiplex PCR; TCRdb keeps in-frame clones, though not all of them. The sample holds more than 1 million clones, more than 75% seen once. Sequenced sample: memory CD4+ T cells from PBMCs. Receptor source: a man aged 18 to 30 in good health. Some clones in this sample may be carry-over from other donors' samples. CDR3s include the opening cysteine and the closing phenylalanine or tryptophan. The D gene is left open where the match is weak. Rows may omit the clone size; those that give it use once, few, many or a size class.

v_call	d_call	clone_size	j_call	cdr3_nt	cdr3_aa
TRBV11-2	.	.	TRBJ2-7	TGTGCCAGCAGCTTCCGCTTTACGGGGCGCTACGAGCAGTACTTC	CASSFRFTGRYEQYF
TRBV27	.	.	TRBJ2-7	TGTGCCAGCAGTTTATCCTTTCCCCGACGTTACGAGCAGTACTTC	CASSLSFPRRYEQYF
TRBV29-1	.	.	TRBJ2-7	TGCAGCGTTGGGAACAGGAAGGAGGGCTCCGAGCAGTACTTC	CSVGNRKEGSEQYF
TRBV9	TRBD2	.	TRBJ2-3	TGTGCCAGCAGCGCACTAGCGGGAGGTGCTTTGACTGGAGATACGCAGTATTTT	CASSALAGGALTGDTQYF
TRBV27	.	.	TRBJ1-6	TGTGCCAGCAGTTTCCTCACAGGGAGTCATTCACCCCTCCACTTT	CASSFLTGSHSPLHF
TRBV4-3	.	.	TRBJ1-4	TGCGCCAGCAGCCAAGAGCCGGAGGGGGGCGGTGAAAAACTGTTTTTT	CASSQEPEGGGEKLFF
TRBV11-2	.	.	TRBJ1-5	TGTGCCAGCAGCCTAGAACACAGTAGCAATCAGCCCCAGCATTTT	CASSLEHSSNQPQHF
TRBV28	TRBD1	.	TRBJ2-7	TGTGCCAGCAGGGGACAGGTTTTAGGCGAGCAGTACTTC	CASRGQVLGEQYF
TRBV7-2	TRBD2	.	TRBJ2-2	TGTGCCAGCAGGGACCTAGCGGGAGTGGAGACCGGGGAGCTGTTTTTT	CASRDLAGVETGELFF
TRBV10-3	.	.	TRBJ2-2	TGTGCCATCAGTGACGAGGGAGGCACCTGGGAGGCCGGGGAGCTGTTTTTT	CAISDEGGTWEAGELFF
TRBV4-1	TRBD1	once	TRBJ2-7	TGCGCCAGCAGACCCCAAACAGGGGTCTACGAGCAGTACTTC	CASRPQTGVYEQYF
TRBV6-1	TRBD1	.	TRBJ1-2	TGTGCCAGCAGTGAGGCCGGGCAGGGGGCTACTACCTATGGCTACACCTTC	CASSEAGQGATTYGYTF
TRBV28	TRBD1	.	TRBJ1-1	TGTGCCAGCAGTGGAGGGGGCTCGTTAGCTTTCTTT	CASSGGGSLAFF
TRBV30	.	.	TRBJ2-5	TGTGCCTGGAGCTTCTCCCAAGAGACCCAGTACTTC	CAWSFSQETQYF
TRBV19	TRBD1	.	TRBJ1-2	TGTGCCAGTAGGCATACAGGGGCACCTAACTATGGCTACACCTTC	CASRHTGAPNYGYTF
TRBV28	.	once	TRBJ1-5	TGTGCCAGCAGTTCCGGGGTCTTGGGGAATCAGCCCCAGCATTTT	CASSSGVLGNQPQHF
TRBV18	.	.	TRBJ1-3	TGTGCCAGCTCACCGCGGGACGGCCCGGGAGGTGGAAACACCATATATTTT	CASSPRDGPGGGNTIYF
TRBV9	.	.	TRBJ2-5	TGTGCCAGCAGCTCGGAGGGGTGGCAGACCCAGTACTTC	CASSSEGWQTQYF
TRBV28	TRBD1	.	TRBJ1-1	TGTGCCAGCAGCATACAGGGGGCGCGGAGATACACTGAAGCTTTCTTT	CASSIQGARRYTEAFF
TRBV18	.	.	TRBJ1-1	TGTGCCAGCTCAAGCCAACGGGTGAACACTGAAGCTTTCTTT	CASSSQRVNTEAFF
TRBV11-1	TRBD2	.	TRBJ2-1	TGTGCCAGCAGCCCCGGTTTAGCGGGAGTCTATGAGCAGTTCTTC	CASSPGLAGVYEQFF
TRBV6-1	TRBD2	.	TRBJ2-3	TGTGCCAGCAGTGAAGTCTTGGGACTAGCGGGAGTCCTGGATACGCAGTATTTT	CASSEVLGLAGVLDTQYF
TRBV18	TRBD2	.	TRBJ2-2	TGTGCCAGCTCACCACTTCCCGGGGGGACCGGGGAGCTGTTTTTT	CASSPLPGGTGELFF
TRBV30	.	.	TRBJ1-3	TGTGCCTGGAGTAGCGGCGGCGGGAGCACCATATATTTT	CAWSSGGGSTIYF
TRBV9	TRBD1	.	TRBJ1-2	TGTGCCAGCAGCGTAGATAGAGGGGGCCACGGAAACTATGGCTACACCTTC	CASSVDRGGHGNYGYTF
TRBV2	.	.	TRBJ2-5	TGTGCCAGCAGGGCCCAAGAGACCCAGTACTTC	CASRAQETQYF
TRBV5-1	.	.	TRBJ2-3	TGCGCCAGCAGCTTGGCCAACCCAGGAAGCGGTGATACGCAGTATTTT	CASSLANPGSGDTQYF
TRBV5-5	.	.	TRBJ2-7	TGTGCCAGCAGCTTGTGGCAGGGGTCCTACGAGCAGTACTTC	CASSLWQGSYEQYF
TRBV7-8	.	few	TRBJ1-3	TGTGCCAGCAGCTTAGTCAGATCGGACTCTGGAAACACCATATATTTT	CASSLVRSDSGNTIYF
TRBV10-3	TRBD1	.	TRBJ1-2	TGTGCCATCAAGTCCGGGACAGGGTGGGTTGGCTACACCTTC	CAIKSGTGWVGYTF
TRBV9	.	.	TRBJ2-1	TGTGCCAGCAGCGTAGGTCGGTGGGCAACAACCTACAATGAGCAGTTCTTC	CASSVGRWATTYNEQFF
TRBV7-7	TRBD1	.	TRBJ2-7	TGTGCCAGCAGCCCGGACAGGGGGGGCGAGCAGTACTTC	CASSPDRGGEQYF
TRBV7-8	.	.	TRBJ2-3	TGTGCCAGCAGCTTAGCGGGTAGCACAGATACGCAGTATTTT	CASSLAGSTDTQYF
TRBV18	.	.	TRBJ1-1	TGTGCCAGCTCACCACCGGGGAACACTGAAGCTTTCTTT	CASSPPGNTEAFF
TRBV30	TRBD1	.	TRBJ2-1	TGTGCCTGGGACCGGGACAGGGGGTCAAATGAGCAGTTCTTC	CAWDRDRGSNEQFF
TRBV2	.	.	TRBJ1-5	TGTGCCAGCAGCGCGGGGCGGGCCGGTCATCAGCCCCAGCATTTT	CASSAGRAGHQPQHF
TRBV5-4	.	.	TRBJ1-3	TGTGCCAGCAGCGCAGGGTTCGGAAACACCATATATTTT	CASSAGFGNTIYF
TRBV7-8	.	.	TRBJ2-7	TGTGCCAGCAGCTTAGCTTCCACATTCCTCACCTACGAGCAGTACTTC	CASSLASTFLTYEQYF
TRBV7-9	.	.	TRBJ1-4	TGTGCCAGCAGCTTGCGGCAGACTAATGAAAAACTGTTTTTT	CASSLRQTNEKLFF
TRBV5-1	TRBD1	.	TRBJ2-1	TGCGCCAGCAGCTTGGGGACAGGGCACAATGAGCAGTTCTTC	CASSLGTGHNEQFF
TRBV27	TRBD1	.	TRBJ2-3	TGTGCCAGCAGTTTATCCCGGGACAGGAGATCCTATAGCACAGATACGCAGTATTTT	CASSLSRDRRSYSTDTQYF
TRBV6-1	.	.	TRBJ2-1	TGTGCCAGCATTGGGGCAGGGGTGCCGTACAATGAGCAGTTCTTC	CASIGAGVPYNEQFF
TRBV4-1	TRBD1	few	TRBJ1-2	TGCGCCAGCAGCCAACTAATGGGGACAGGCTATGGCTACACCTTC	CASSQLMGTGYGYTF
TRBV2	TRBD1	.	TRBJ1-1	TGTGCCAGCAGTTATGAGGCAGGGGGCGTAGCTTTCTTT	CASSYEAGGVAFF
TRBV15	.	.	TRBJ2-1	TGTGCCACCAGCACAATGGGGGTCGGAGGATGGGACAATGAGCAGTTCTTC	CATSTMGVGGWDNEQFF
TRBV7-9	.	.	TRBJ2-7	TGTGCCAGCAGTCGCGATACCTACGAGCAGTACTTC	CASSRDTYEQYF
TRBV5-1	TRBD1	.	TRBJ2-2	TGCGCCAGCAGCTTAACAGGGGACACCGGGGAGCTGTTTTTT	CASSLTGDTGELFF
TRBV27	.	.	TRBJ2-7	TGTGCCAGCAGTTTAACGGCGCTATACGAGCAGTACTTC	CASSLTALYEQYF
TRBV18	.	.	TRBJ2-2	TGTGCCAGCTCACCACAGGGATACGTGGACACCGGGGAGCTGTTTTTT	CASSPQGYVDTGELFF